This T cell receptor (beta chain) is from a study of blood T cell repertoires in COVID-19. Allocation to cohorts depended on clinical history reported by the participants. Within 2 weeks of study entry, exposed participants had contacted a PCR-confirmed or clinician-diagnosed COVID-19 case. Germline trimming cut 6 bases from V and 5 bases from J; bases unmatched to any gene: 20. Germline CDR1 is SGHAT and CDR2 is FQNNGV. The CDR3 sequence is 19 residues long. Assay: immunoSEQ multiplex PCR; the TCRdb copy retains only in-frame clones and omits some. Here the sample spans about 430,000 clones, around nine tenths being singletons.

V gene TRBV11-2 combines with J gene TRBJ2-1; 9 nucleotides match TRBD1. Sequencing was performed on PBMCs or T cells enriched from blood (not recorded which). The TCR sequence derives from a young woman who had been exposed to COVID-19. The CDR3 DNA follows: TGTGCCAGCAGGTATTTCACTTCCCCGGACAGGGGAATCCACAATGAGCAGTTCTTC. Protein sequence: CASRYFTSPDRGIHNEQFF.